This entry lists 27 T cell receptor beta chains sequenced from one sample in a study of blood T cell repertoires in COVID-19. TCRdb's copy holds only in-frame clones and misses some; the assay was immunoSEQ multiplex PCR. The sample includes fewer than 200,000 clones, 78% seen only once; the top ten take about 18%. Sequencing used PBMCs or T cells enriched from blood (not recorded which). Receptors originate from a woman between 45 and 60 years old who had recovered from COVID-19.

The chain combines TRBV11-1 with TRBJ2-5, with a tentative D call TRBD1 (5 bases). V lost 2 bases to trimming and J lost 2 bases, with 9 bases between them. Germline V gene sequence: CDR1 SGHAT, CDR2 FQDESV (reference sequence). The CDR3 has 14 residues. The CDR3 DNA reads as TGTGCCAGCAGCTTATCAGGGAAACAAGAGACCCAGTACTTC. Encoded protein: CASSLSGKQETQYF.

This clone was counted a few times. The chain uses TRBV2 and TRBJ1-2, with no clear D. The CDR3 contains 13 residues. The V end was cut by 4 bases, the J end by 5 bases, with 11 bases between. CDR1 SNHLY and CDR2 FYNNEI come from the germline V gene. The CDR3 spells CASSAAEGYGYTF. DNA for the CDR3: TGTGCCAGCAGTGCCGCGGAGGGATATGGCTACACCTTC.

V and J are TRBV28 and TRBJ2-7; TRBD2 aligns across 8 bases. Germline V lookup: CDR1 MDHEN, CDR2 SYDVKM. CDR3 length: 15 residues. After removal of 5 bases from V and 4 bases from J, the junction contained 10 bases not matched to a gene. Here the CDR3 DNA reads TGTGCCAGCAGTCCCAGCAGCGGGAGAGGGTACGAGCAGTACTTC. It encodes CASSPSSGRGYEQYF.

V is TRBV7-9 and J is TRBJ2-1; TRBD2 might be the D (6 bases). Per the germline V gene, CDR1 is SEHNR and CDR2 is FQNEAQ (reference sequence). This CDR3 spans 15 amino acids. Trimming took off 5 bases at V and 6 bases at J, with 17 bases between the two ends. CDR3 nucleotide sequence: TGTGCCAGCAGCGCCCGGGACTGGGAACTCAATGAGCAGTTCTTC. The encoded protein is CASSARDWELNEQFF.

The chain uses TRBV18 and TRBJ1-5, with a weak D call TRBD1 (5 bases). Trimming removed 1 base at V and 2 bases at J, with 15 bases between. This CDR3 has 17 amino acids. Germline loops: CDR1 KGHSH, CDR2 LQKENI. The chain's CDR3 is CASSPRDLSQGNQPQHF. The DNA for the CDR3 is TGTGCCAGCTCACCACGAGATTTGTCACAGGGCAATCAGCCCCAGCATTTT. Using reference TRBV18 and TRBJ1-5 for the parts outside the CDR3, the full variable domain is NAGVMQNPRHLVRRRGQEARLRCSPMKGHSHVYWYRQLPEEGLKFMVYLQKENIIDESGMPKERFSAEFPKEGPSILRIQQVVRGDSAAYFCASSPRDLSQGNQPQHFGDGTRLSIL.

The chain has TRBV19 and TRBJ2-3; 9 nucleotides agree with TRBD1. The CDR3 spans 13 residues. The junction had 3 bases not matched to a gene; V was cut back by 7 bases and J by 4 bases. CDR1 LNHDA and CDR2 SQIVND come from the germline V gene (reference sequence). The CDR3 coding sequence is TGTGCCAGTAAACAGGGGGCTTCAGATACGCAGTATTTT. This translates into CASKQGASDTQYF. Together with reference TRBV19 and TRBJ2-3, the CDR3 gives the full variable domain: DGGITQSPKYLFRKEGQNVTLSCEQNLNHDAMYWYRQDPGQGLRLIYYSQIVNDFQKGDIAEGYSVSREKKESFPLTVTSAQKNPTAFYLCASKQGASDTQYFGPGTRLTVL.

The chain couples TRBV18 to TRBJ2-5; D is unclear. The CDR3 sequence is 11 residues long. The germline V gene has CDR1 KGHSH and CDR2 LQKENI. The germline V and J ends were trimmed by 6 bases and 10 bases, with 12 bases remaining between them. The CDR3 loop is CASSPRDDQYF. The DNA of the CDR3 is TGTGCCAGCTCGCCGCGAGATGACCAGTACTTC.

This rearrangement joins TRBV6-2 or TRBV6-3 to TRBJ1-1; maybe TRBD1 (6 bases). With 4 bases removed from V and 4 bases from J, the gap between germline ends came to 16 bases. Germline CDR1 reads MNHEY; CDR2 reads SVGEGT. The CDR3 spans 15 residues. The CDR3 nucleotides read TGTGCCAGCAGTTCACGGACCACAGGGCTCACTGAAGCTTTCTTT. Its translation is CASSSRTTGLTEAFF.

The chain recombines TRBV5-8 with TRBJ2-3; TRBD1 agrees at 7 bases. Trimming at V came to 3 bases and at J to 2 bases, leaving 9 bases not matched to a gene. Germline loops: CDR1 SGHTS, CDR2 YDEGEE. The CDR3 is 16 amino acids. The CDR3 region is CASSYRGRSPTDTQYF. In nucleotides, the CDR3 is TGTGCCAGCAGCTACAGGGGCCGTTCTCCCACAGATACGCAGTATTTT.

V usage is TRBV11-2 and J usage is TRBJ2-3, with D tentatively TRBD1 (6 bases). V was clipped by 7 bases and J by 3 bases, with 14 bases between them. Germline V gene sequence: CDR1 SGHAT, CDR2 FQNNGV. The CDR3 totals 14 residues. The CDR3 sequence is CASTRGQSTDTQYF. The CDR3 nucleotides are TGTGCCAGCACCCGAGGACAGTCTACAGATACGCAGTATTTT.

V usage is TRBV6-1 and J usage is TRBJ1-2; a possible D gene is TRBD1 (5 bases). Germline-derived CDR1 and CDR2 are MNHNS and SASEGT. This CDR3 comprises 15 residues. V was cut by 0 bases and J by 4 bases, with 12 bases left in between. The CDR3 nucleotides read TGTGCCAGCAGTGAAGCGCTTGGGGGACTCTATGGCTACACCTTC. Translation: CASSEALGGLYGYTF.

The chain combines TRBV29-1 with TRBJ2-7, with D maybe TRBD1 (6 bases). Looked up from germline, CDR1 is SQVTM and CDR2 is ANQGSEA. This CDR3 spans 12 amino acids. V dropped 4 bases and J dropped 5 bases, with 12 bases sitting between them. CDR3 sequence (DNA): TGCAGCGTTGTCCCAGGGGACCACGAGCAGTACTTC. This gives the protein CSVVPGDHEQYF.

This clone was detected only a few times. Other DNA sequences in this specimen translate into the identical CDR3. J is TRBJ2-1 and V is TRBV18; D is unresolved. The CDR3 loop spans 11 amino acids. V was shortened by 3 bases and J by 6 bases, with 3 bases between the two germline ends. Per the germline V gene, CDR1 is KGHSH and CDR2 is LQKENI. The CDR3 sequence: CASSPSNEQFF. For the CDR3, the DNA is TGTGCCAGCTCACCTAGCAATGAGCAGTTCTTC.

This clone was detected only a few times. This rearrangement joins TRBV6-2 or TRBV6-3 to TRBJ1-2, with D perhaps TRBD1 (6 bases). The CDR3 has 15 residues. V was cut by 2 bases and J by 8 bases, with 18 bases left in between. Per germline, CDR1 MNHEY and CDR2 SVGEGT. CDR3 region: CASSYGGRESRGYTF. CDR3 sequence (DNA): TGTGCCAGCAGTTACGGGGGCAGGGAATCCCGCGGCTACACCTTC.

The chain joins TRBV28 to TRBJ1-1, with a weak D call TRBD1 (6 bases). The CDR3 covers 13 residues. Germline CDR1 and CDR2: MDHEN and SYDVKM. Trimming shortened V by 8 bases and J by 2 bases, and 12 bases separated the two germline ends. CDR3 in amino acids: CASFTGINTEAFF. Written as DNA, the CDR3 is TGTGCCAGCTTCACAGGGATTAACACTGAAGCTTTCTTT.

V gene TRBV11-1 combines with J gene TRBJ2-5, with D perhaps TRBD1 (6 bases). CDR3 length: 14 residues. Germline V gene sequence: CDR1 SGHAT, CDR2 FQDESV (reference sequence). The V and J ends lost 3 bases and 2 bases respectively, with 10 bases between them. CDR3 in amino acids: CASSFTGTQETQYF. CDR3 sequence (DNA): TGTGCCAGCAGCTTTACAGGGACGCAAGAGACCCAGTACTTC.

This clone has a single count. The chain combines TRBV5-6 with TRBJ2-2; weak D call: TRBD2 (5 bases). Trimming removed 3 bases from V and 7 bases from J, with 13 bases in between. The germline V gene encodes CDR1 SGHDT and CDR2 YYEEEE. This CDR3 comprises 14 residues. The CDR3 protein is CASSSGSWGGELFF. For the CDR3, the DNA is TGTGCCAGCAGCTCGGGGAGTTGGGGCGGGGAGCTGTTTTTT.

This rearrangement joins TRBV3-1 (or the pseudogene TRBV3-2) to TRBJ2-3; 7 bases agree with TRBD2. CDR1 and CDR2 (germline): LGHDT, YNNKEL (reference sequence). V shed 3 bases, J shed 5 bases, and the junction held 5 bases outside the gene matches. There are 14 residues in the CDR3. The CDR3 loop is CASSQAGEEDTQYF. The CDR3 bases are TGTGCCAGCAGCCAGGCGGGGGAGGAAGATACGCAGTATTTT.

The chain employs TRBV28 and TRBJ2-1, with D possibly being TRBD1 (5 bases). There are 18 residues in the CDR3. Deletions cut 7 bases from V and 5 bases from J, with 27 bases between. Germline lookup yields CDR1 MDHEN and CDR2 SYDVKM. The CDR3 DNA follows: TGTGCCAGCACCTACTACTTCGGCGGAGTGGACACTGACAATGAGCAGTTCTTC. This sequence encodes CASTYYFGGVDTDNEQFF.

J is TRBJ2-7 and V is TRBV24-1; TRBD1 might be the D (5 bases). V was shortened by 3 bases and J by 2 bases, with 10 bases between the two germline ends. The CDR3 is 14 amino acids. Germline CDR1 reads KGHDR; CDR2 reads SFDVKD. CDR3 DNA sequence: TGTGCCACCAGTGATGACAGACGAGCCTACGAGCAGTACTTC. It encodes CATSDDRRAYEQYF.

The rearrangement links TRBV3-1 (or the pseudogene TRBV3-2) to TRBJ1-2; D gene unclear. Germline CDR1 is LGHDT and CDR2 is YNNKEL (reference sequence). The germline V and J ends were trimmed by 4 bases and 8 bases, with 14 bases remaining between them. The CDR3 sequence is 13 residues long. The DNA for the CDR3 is TGTGCCAGCAGCCTAAGCTCGAGTGAGGGCTACACCTTC. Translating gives CASSLSSSEGYTF.

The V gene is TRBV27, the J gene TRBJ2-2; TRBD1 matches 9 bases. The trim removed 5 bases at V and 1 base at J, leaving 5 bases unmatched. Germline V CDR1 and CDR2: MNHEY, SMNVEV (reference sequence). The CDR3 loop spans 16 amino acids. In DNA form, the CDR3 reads TGTGCCAGCAGTCCACAGGGGGCCTGGAACACCGGGGAGCTGTTTTTT. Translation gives CASSPQGAWNTGELFF.

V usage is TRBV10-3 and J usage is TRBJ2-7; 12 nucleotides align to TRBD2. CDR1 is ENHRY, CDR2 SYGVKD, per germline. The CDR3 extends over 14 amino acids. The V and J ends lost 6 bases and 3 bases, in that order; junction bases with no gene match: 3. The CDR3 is CAISSTSGSYEQYF. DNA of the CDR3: TGTGCCATCAGCTCGACTAGCGGGAGCTACGAGCAGTACTTC.

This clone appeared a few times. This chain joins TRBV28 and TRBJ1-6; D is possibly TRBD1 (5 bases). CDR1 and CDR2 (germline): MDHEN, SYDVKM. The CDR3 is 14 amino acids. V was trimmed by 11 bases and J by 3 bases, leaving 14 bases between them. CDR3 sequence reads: CAAQMGLYNSPLHF. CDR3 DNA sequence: TGTGCCGCTCAGATGGGGCTCTATAATTCACCCCTCCACTTT.

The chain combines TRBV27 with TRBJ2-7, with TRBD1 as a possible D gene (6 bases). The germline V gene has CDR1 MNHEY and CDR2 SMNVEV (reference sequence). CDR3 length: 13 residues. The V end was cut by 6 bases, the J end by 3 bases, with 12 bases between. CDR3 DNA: TGTGCCAGCAGCACTACAGGGAGCTACGAGCAGTACTTC. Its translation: CASSTTGSYEQYF.

The CDR3 spells CASSLPSGNTIYF. In DNA, the CDR3 is TGTGCCAGCAGCCTCCCATCTGGAAACACCATATATTTT. V is TRBV3-1 (or the pseudogene TRBV3-2) and J is TRBJ1-3; D is unclear. CDR1 and CDR2 from the germline V gene are LGHDT and YNNKEL (reference sequence). V was clipped by 4 bases and J by 1 base, with 5 bases between them. This CDR3 region has 13 residues.

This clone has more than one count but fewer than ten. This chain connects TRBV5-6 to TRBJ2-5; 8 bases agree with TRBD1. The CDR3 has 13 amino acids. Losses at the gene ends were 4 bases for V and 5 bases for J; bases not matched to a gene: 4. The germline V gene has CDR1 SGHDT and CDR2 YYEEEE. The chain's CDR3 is CASSVAGGETQYF. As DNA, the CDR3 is TGTGCCAGCAGCGTCGCAGGGGGCGAGACCCAGTACTTC.